This is a list of T cell receptor beta chains from one sample in a study of regulatory T cells in long-lasting Graves disease. TCRdb independently ran MiXCR on the multiplex PCR reads; one entry per CDR3 protein. The sample contains around 330,000 distinct CDR3 sequences, approximately 20% of which appear only once. Sequencing was performed on peripheral blood mononuclear cells (PBMCs), taken at new diagnosis, from a patient treated with antithyroid drugs. The receptor source for this set is a female donor with Graves disease. CDR3s include the opening cysteine and the closing phenylalanine or tryptophan. Fields, in order: V gene, J gene, clone size, D gene, CDR3 length, CDR3 protein, CDR3 DNA. The D gene is left open where the match is weak. The size field is filled for only some rows; it gives once, few, many or a size class.

V: TRBV6-2/TRBV6-3
J: TRBJ2-2
size: -
D: TRBD2
length: 15
CDR3: CASSPGAGGTGELFF
DNA: TGTGCCAGCAGCCCCGGGGCGGGAGGAACGGGGGAGCTGTTTTTT

V: TRBV28
J: TRBJ2-2
size: few
D: -
length: 16
CDR3: CASSLRRRENTGELFF
DNA: TGTGCCAGCAGTCTTAGGAGACGGGAGAACACCGGGGAGCTGTTTTTT

V: TRBV18
J: TRBJ2-5
size: -
D: TRBD1
length: 15
CDR3: CASSPRDRAQETQYF
DNA: TGTGCCAGCTCACCACGGGACAGGGCACAAGAGACCCAGTACTTC

V: TRBV2
J: TRBJ2-7
size: many
D: -
length: 11
CDR3: CASLGVGEQYF
DNA: TGTGCCTCCCTAGGGGTCGGCGAGCAGTACTTC

V: TRBV11-1
J: TRBJ2-3
size: few
D: TRBD2
length: 17
CDR3: CASSQMTSGRSTDTQYF
DNA: TGTGCCAGCAGCCAAATGACTAGCGGGAGGAGCACAGATACGCAGTATTTT

V: TRBV29-1
J: TRBJ2-5
size: few
D: TRBD1
length: 12
CDR3: CSFDRGPETQYF
DNA: TGCAGCTTTGACAGGGGCCCGGAGACCCAGTACTTC

V: TRBV5-6
J: TRBJ1-2
size: many
D: TRBD1
length: 14
CDR3: CASSPETGIYGYTF
DNA: TGTGCCAGCAGCCCGGAGACAGGGATCTATGGCTACACCTTC

V: TRBV10-1
J: TRBJ1-2
size: once
D: -
length: 12
CDR3: CASSELANGYTF
DNA: TGCGCCAGCAGTGAGTTGGCAAATGGCTACACCTTC

V: TRBV3-1
J: TRBJ2-7
size: few
D: -
length: 14
CDR3: CASSRGQGPYEQYF
DNA: TGTGCCAGCAGCCGGGGGCAGGGACCCTACGAGCAGTACTTC

V: TRBV19
J: TRBJ2-1
size: many
D: TRBD1
length: 15
CDR3: CASSMLRQGGDEQFF
DNA: TGTGCCAGTAGTATGTTGAGACAGGGGGGGGATGAGCAGTTCTTC

V: TRBV20-1
J: TRBJ2-5
size: many
D: -
length: 14
CDR3: CSASARVWEETQYF
DNA: TGCAGTGCTAGTGCCCGGGTCTGGGAAGAGACCCAGTACTTC

V: TRBV7-2
J: TRBJ2-1
size: many
D: TRBD2
length: 15
CDR3: CASSLAGGPRNEQFF
DNA: TGTGCCAGCAGCTTAGCGGGAGGGCCTCGGAATGAGCAGTTCTTC

V: TRBV2
J: TRBJ2-5
size: -
D: TRBD2
length: 12
CDR3: CASGRVKETQYF
DNA: TGTGCCAGCGGGAGGGTTAAAGAGACCCAGTACTTC

V: TRBV5-1
J: TRBJ2-1
size: many
D: TRBD2
length: 15
CDR3: CASSLTSGTSGEQFF
DNA: TGCGCCAGCAGCTTGACTAGCGGGACTTCTGGTGAGCAGTTCTTC

V: TRBV19
J: TRBJ2-7
size: many
D: -
length: 14
CDR3: CASSSAGGLYEQYF
DNA: TGTGCCAGTAGTTCCGCCGGGGGCTTGTACGAGCAGTACTTC

V: TRBV20-1
J: TRBJ1-4
size: many
D: TRBD1
length: 14
CDR3: CSAGDRGANEKLFF
DNA: TGCAGTGCTGGAGACAGGGGCGCTAATGAAAAACTGTTTTTT

V: TRBV7-8
J: TRBJ2-7
size: many
D: TRBD2
length: 16
CDR3: CASSLGTSGKGYEQYF
DNA: TGTGCCAGCAGCCTCGGGACTAGCGGGAAAGGTTACGAGCAGTACTTC

V: TRBV20-1
J: TRBJ1-6
size: -
D: -
length: 15
CDR3: CSARGGQSNNSPLHF
DNA: TGCAGTGCTAGGGGAGGCCAGTCTAATAATTCACCCCTCCACTTT

V: TRBV20-1
J: TRBJ1-4
size: few
D: TRBD1
length: 14
CDR3: CSVLRGTGGEKLFF
DNA: TGCAGTGTCCTACGCGGGACAGGGGGTGAAAAACTGTTTTTT

V: TRBV6-1
J: TRBJ1-4
size: many
D: -
length: 15
CDR3: CASRPEGQPGEKLFF
DNA: TGTGCCAGCAGACCCGAAGGCCAGCCTGGGGAAAAACTGTTTTTT

V: TRBV11-2
J: TRBJ1-3
size: many
D: -
length: 16
CDR3: CASSLDSLISGNTIYF
DNA: TGTGCCAGCAGCTTAGACAGCTTAATCTCTGGAAACACCATATATTTT

V: TRBV6-1
J: TRBJ2-7
size: many
D: TRBD1
length: 13
CDR3: CASKDRGYQEQYF
DNA: TGTGCCAGCAAAGACAGGGGATATCAAGAACAGTACTTC

V: TRBV12-3/TRBV12-4
J: TRBJ2-2
size: many
D: TRBD1
length: 16
CDR3: CASSRQTGANTGELFF
DNA: TGTGCCAGCTCTCGACAGACAGGGGCGAACACCGGGGAGCTGTTTTTT

V: TRBV20-1
J: TRBJ2-2
size: many
D: TRBD1
length: 16
CDR3: CSASPVGGANTGELFF
DNA: TGCAGTGCTAGTCCCGTAGGGGGCGCGAACACCGGGGAGCTGTTTTTT

V: TRBV3-1
J: TRBJ2-1
size: -
D: TRBD2
length: 14
CDR3: CASSPGLAGSEQFF
DNA: TGTGCCAGCAGCCCGGGACTAGCGGGGTCGGAGCAGTTCTTC

V: TRBV28
J: TRBJ1-1
size: many
D: -
length: 14
CDR3: CASSYGGANTEAFF
DNA: TGTGCCAGCAGTTATGGGGGAGCTAACACTGAAGCTTTCTTT

V: TRBV9
J: TRBJ2-6
size: many
D: TRBD1
length: 18
CDR3: CASSVTTGPVSGANVLTF
DNA: TGTGCCAGCAGCGTGACGACAGGGCCGGTTTCTGGGGCCAACGTCCTGACTTTC

V: TRBV30
J: TRBJ2-1
size: many
D: TRBD2
length: 14
CDR3: CAWSPYGGRDEQFF
DNA: TGTGCCTGGAGTCCCTACGGGGGGAGGGATGAGCAGTTCTTC

V: TRBV3-1
J: TRBJ2-1
size: many
D: TRBD2
length: 16
CDR3: CASSPPPGGPYNEQFF
DNA: TGTGCCAGCAGCCCTCCCCCGGGAGGACCCTACAATGAGCAGTTCTTC

V: TRBV3-1
J: TRBJ1-3
size: -
D: -
length: 15
CDR3: CASSPLGGRGNTIYF
DNA: TGTGCCAGCAGCCCCCTTGGGGGGCGAGGAAACACCATATATTTT

V: TRBV18
J: TRBJ2-3
size: many
D: -
length: 15
CDR3: CASSPTGTSTDTQYF
DNA: TGTGCCAGCTCACCAACCGGGACCTCCACAGATACGCAGTATTTT

V: TRBV27
J: TRBJ2-7
size: many
D: -
length: 13
CDR3: CASSWDSSYEQYF
DNA: TGTGCCAGCAGCTGGGATAGCTCCTACGAGCAGTACTTC

V: TRBV15
J: TRBJ1-5
size: many
D: TRBD1
length: 13
CDR3: CATSRDRNQPQHF
DNA: TGCGCCACCAGCCGGGACAGAAATCAGCCCCAGCATTTT

V: TRBV11-3
J: TRBJ2-4
size: many
D: -
length: 11
CDR3: CASAQKNIQYF
DNA: TGTGCCAGCGCCCAAAAAAACATTCAGTACTTC

V: TRBV28
J: TRBJ2-2
size: many
D: TRBD2
length: 19
CDR3: CASSLTSGPMREIPGELFF
DNA: TGTGCCAGCAGTTTAACTAGCGGACCAATGAGAGAAATCCCCGGGGAGCTGTTTTTT

V: TRBV11-3
J: TRBJ1-2
size: many
D: TRBD1
length: 13
CDR3: CASSQQGANGYTF
DNA: TGTGCCAGCAGCCAGCAGGGGGCGAATGGCTACACCTTC

V: TRBV28
J: TRBJ2-7
size: many
D: -
length: 15
CDR3: CASRRQGLRPYEQYF
DNA: TGTGCCAGCAGGCGACAGGGACTGCGGCCCTACGAGCAGTACTTC

V: TRBV19
J: TRBJ1-5
size: many
D: -
length: 17
CDR3: CASSMGLAGNSNQPQHF
DNA: TGTGCCAGTAGTATGGGGCTGGCGGGGAATAGCAATCAGCCCCAGCATTTT

V: TRBV14
J: TRBJ2-1
size: few
D: -
length: 16
CDR3: CASSHRGMSSYNEQFF
DNA: TGTGCCAGCAGCCACCGCGGAATGAGCTCCTACAATGAGCAGTTCTTC

V: TRBV19
J: TRBJ1-5
size: -
D: TRBD1
length: 14
CDR3: CASIPGQEDQPQHF
DNA: TGTGCCAGTATACCGGGACAGGAGGATCAGCCCCAGCATTTT

V: TRBV20-1
J: TRBJ2-7
size: few
D: TRBD2
length: 13
CDR3: CSAKLAGFYEQYF
DNA: TGCAGTGCAAAATTAGCGGGGTTCTACGAGCAGTACTTC

V: TRBV5-1
J: TRBJ2-7
size: many
D: TRBD2
length: 14
CDR3: CASSKERDGYEQYF
DNA: TGCGCCAGCAGTAAAGAGCGGGACGGCTACGAGCAGTACTTC

V: TRBV2
J: TRBJ2-3
size: many
D: TRBD1
length: 13
CDR3: CASRTGVADTQYF
DNA: TGTGCCAGCCGGACAGGGGTGGCAGATACGCAGTATTTT

V: TRBV6-5
J: TRBJ2-7
size: many
D: -
length: 16
CDR3: CASSSRRGRATGEQYF
DNA: TGTGCCAGCAGTTCAAGGAGGGGGAGGGCAACGGGGGAGCAGTACTTC